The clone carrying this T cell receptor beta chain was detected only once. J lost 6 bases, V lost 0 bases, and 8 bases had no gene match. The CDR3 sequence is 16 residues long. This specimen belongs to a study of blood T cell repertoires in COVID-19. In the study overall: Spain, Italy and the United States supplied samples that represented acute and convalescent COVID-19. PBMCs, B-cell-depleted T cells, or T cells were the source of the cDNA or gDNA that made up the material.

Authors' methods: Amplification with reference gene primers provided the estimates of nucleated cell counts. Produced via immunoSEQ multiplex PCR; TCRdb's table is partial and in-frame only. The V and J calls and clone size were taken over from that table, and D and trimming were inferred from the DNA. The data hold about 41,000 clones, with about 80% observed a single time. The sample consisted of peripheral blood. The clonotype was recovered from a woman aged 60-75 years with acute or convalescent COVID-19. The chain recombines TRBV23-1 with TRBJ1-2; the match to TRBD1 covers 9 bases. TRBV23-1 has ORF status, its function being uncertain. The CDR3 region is CASSQSFGQGFDGYTF. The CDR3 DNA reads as TGCGCCAGCAGTCAATCGTTTGGACAGGGGTTCGATGGCTACACCTTC.